The clone carrying this T cell receptor (beta chain) was recorded at least ten times. Between the trimmed V and J ends, which lost 5 bases and 0 bases, there was a span of 10 bases. This CDR3 region has 14 residues. A single record per CDR3 protein comes from TCRdb applying MiXCR to the 5' RACE reads. The repertoire holds over 30,000 distinct CDR3 sequences, with more than 4% as singletons. The record originates from a study of early T cells in non-severe SARS-CoV-2 infection. The material sequenced was whole blood. The sequence came from an adult who was a healthcare worker with PCR-confirmed SARS-CoV-2 infection or an uninfected control (not recorded which). The chain has TRBV12-3 or TRBV12-4 and TRBJ2-5, with D unresolved. The CDR3 DNA follows: TGTGCCAGCAGTCCGATCTGGGACCAAGAGACCCAGTACTTC. Translating it yields CASSPIWDQETQYF.